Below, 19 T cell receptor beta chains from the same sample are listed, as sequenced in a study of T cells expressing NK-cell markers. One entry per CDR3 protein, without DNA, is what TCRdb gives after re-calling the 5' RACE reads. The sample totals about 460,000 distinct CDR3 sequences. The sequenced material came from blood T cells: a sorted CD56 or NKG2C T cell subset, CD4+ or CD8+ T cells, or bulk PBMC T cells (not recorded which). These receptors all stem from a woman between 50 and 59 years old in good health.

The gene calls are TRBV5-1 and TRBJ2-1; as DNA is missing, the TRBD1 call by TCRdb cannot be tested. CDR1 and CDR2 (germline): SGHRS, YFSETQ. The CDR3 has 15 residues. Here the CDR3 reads CASTLTGITQNEQFF.

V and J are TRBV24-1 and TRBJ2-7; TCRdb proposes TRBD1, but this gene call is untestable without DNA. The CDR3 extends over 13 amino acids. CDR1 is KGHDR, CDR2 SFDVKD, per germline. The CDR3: CATSDTGRYEQYF.

The CDR3 loop is CSVLPKAAPYNEQFF. The genes are TRBV29-1 and TRBJ2-1; TCRdb's D gene call, TRBD1, goes unchecked for lack of DNA. The germline CDR1 and CDR2 sequences are SQVTM and ANQGSEA. The CDR3 totals 15 residues.

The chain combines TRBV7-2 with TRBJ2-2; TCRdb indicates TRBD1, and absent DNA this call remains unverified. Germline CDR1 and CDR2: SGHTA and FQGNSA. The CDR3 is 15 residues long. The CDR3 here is CASSLVPRSTGELFF.

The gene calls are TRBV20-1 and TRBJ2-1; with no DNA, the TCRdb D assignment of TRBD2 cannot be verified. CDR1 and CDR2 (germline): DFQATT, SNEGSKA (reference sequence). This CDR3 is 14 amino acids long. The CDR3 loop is CSAPGLAGVNEQFF.

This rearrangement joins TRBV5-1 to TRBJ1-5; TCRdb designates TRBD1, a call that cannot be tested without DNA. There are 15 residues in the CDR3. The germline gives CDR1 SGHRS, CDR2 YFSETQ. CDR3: CASSRTGNLGEPQHF.

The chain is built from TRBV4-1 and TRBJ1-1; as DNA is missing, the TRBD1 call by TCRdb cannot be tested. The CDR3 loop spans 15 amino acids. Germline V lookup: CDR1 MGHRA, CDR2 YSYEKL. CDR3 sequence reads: CASSQRVAGSAEAFF.

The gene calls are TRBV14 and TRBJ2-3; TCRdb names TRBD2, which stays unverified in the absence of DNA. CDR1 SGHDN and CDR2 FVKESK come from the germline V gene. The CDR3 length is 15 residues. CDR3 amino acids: CASSLERGISDTQYF.

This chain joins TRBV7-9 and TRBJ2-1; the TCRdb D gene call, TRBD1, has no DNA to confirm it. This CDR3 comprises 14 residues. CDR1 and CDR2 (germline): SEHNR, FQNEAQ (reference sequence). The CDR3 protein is CASSLALTENEQFF.

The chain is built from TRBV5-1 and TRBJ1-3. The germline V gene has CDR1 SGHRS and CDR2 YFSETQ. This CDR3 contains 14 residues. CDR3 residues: CASSLESSGNTIYF. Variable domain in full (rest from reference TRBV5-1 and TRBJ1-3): KAGVTQTPRYLIKTRGQQVTLSCSPISGHRSVSWYQQTPGQGLQFLFEYFSETQRNKGNFPGRFSGRQFSNSRSEMNVSTLELGDSALYLCASSLESSGNTIYFGEGSWLTVV.

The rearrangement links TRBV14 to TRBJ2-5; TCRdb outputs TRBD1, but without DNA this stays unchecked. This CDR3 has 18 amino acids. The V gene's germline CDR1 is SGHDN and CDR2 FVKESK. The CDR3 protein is CASSQERLVGFGGETQYF. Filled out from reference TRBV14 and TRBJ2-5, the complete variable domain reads EAGVTQFPSHSVIEKGQTVTLRCDPISGHDNLYWYRRVMGKEIKFLLHFVKESKQDESGMPNNRFLAERTGGTYSTLKVQPAELEDSGVYFCASSQERLVGFGGETQYFGPGTRLLVL.

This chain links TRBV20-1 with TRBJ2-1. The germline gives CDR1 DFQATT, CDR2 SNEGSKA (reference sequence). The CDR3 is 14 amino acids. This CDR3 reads CSARRSLVYNEQFF.

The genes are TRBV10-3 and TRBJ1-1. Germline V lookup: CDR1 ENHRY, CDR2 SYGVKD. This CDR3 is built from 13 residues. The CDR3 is CAISPKGNTEAFF.

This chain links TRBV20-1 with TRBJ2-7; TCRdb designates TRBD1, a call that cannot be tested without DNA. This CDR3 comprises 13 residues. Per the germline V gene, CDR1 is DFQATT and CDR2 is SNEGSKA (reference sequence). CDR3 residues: CSAIIQGLGEQYF.

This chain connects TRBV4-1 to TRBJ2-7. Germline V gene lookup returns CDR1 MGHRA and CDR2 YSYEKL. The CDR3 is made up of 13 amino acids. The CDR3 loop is CASSQMKGYEQYF.

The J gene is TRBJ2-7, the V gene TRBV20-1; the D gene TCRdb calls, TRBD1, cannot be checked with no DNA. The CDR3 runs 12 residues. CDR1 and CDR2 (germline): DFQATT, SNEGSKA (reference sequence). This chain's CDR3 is CSATRTAYEQYF.

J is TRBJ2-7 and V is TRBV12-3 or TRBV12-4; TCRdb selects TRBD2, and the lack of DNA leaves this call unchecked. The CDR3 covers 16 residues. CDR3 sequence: CASSLGWLADPGEQYF.

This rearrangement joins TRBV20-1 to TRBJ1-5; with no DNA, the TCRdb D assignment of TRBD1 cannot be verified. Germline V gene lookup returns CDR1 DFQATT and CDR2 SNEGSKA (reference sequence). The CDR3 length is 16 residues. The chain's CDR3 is CSARPGADVSNQPQHF.

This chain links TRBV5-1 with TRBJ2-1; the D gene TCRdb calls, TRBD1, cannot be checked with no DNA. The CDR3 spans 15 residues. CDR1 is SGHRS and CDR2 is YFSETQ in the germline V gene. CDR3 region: CASSVTGTGLDEQFF.